This T cell receptor (beta chain) was sequenced for a study of long-term antiretroviral therapy in people with HIV. Study-wide findings and caveats: Collection of the blood took place between the mid-2000s and the late 2010s. The ART regimens in use then may have been less effective than current ones.

The CDR3 totals 15 residues. The V gene's germline CDR1 is LNHDA and CDR2 SQIVND (reference sequence). V was pared by 5 bases and J by 6 bases, with 16 bases between. United States facilities provided treatment to all participants with HIV. This clone is labeled as large. Its antigen remains unidentified. The assay used was immunoSEQ (version v3.0), run at survey level. The repertoire was sequenced with immunoSEQ multiplex PCR; TCRdb's copy has only in-frame clones and lacks some. Seen here are tens of thousands of clones, less than 90% observed once, and the top ten hold about 7%. The TCR was taken from a man in his fifties or sixties with HIV. V usage is TRBV19 and J usage is TRBJ2-2; D not resolved. Specimen: unsorted PBMCs, collected roughly 5 years before starting antiretroviral therapy. CDR3 protein: CASSPRTDGSGELFF. The CDR3, as DNA: TGTGCCAGTAGTCCCCGGACGGATGGTTCCGGGGAGCTGTTTTTT. Filled out from reference TRBV19 and TRBJ2-2, the complete variable domain reads DGGITQSPKYLFRKEGQNVTLSCEQNLNHDAMYWYRQDPGQGLRLIYYSQIVNDFQKGDIAEGYSVSREKKESFPLTVTSAQKNPTAFYLCASSPRTDGSGELFFGEGSRLTVL.